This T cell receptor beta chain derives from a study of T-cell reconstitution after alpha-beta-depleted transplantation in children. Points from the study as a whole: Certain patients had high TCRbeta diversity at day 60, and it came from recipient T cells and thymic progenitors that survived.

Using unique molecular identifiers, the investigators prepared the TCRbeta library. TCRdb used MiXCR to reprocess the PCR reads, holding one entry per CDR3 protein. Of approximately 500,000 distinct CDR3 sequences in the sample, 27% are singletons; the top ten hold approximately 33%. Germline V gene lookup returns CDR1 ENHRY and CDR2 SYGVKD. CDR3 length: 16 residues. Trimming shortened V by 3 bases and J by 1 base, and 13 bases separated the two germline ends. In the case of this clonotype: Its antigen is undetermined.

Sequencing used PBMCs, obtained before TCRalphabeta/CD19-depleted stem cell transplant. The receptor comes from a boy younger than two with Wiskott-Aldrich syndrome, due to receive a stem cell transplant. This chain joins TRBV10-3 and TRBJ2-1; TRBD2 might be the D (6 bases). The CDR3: CAISDGAGGSYNEQFF. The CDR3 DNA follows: TGTGCCATCAGTGATGGCGCAGGAGGGTCCTACAATGAGCAGTTCTTC.